This entry features one T cell receptor beta chain sequence. Its antigen is unidentified. This entry comes from a study of monozygotic twins with inflammatory bowel disease. Findings and caveats of the study: The data gave no support to a single strong IBD-associated signal or clonotype.

CDR3 length equals 14 residues. Germline V gene sequence: CDR1 SGHRS, CDR2 YFSETQ. UMIs were attached via template switching, each with a 6-nucleotide sample barcode. Each CDR3 protein gets one entry in TCRdb, which reprocessed the 5' RACE reads and gives no DNA. This repertoire includes roughly 320,000 distinct CDR3 sequences. The sequenced material came from blood. V and J are TRBV5-1 and TRBJ2-2; TCRdb returns TRBD1, unconfirmable since there is no DNA. The TCR sequence derives from a human donor with ulcerative colitis or Crohn's disease, or a healthy co-twin of an affected twin (not recorded which). The CDR3: CASSFTRGTGELFF.